The T cell receptor beta chain under discussion was sequenced for a study of blood T cell repertoires in COVID-19. Repertoires were generated with immunoSEQ multiplex PCR, while TCRdb's copy carries only in-frame clones and drops some. In the table there are some 260,000 clones, approximately 90% of which are singletons. The CDR3 totals 17 residues. V lost 3 bases and J lost 4, with 18 bases in between. Germline V CDR1 and CDR2: MDHEN, SYDVKM. The clonotype originates from a man aged 40-49 years who had recovered from COVID-19. V and J are TRBV28 and TRBJ2-2, with D perhaps matching TRBD1 (6 bases). The sample taken for sequencing was PBMCs or T cells enriched from blood (not recorded which). DNA of the CDR3: TGTGCCAGCAGTTTTAGCAGGGGCCTTACTATCACCGGGGAGCTGTTTTTT. Translating it yields CASSFSRGLTITGELFF.